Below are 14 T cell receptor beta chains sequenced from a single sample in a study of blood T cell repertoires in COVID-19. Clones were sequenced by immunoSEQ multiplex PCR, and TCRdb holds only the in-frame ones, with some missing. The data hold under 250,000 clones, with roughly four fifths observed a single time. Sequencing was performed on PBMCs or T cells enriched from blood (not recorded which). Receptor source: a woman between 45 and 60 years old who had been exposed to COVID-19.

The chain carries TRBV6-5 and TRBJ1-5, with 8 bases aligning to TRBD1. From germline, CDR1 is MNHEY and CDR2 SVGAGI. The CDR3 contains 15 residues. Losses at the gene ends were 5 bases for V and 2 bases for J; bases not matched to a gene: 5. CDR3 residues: CASSPLGQGNQPQHF. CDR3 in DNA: TGTGCCAGCAGTCCCCTGGGACAGGGCAATCAGCCCCAGCATTTT.

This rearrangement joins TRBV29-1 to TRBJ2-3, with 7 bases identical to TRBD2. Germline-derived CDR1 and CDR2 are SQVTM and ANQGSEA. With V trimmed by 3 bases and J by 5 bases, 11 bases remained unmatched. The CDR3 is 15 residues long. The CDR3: CSVDSAGHRLDTQYF. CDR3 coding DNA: TGCAGCGTTGATTCAGCGGGGCACAGGCTAGATACGCAGTATTTT.

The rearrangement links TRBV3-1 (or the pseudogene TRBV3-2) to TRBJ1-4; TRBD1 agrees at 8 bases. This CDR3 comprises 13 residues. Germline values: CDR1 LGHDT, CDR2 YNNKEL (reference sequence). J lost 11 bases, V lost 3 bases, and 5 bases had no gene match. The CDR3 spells CASSHGQGSKLFF. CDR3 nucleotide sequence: TGTGCCAGCAGCCATGGACAGGGTTCGAAACTGTTTTTT.

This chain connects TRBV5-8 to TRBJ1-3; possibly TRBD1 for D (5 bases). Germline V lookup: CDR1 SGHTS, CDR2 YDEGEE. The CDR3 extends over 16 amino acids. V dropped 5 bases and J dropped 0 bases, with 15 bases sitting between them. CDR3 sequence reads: CASSSPGQASGNTIYF. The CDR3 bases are TGTGCCAGCAGTTCACCTGGACAAGCCTCTGGAAACACCATATATTTT.

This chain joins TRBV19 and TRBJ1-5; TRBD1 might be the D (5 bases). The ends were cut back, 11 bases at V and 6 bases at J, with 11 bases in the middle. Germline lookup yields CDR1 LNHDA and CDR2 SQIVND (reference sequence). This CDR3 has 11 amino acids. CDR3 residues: CAGGGGQPQHF. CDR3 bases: TGTGCCGGTGGGGGGGGTCAGCCCCAGCATTTT.

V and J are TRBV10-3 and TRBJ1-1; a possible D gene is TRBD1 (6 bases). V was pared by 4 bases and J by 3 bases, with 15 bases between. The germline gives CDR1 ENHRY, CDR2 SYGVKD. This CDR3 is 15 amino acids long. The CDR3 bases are TGTGCCATCAGTGGAACGGGACAAAAAGACACTGAAGCTTTCTTT. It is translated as CAISGTGQKDTEAFF.

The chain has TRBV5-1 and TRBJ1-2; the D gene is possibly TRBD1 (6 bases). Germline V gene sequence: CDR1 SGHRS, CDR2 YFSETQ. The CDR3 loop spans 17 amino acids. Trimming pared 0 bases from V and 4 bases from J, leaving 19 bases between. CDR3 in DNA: TGCGCCAGCAGCTTGGCCCCGGGGGGGCCGTCTAGCTATGGCTACACCTTC. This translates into CASSLAPGGPSSYGYTF.

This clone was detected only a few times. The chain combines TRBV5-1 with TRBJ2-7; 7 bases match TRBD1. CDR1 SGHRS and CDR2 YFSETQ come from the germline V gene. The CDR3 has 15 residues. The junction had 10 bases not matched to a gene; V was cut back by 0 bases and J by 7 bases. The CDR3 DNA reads TGCGCCAGCAGCTTGGTACAGGGGCGGGTGAAAGAGCAGTACTTC. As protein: CASSLVQGRVKEQYF.

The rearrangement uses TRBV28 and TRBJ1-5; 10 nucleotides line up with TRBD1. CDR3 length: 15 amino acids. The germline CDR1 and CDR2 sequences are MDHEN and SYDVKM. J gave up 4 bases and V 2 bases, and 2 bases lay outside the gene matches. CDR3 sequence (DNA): TGTGCCAGCAGTTTAGAGGGACAGGGGAATCAGCCCCAGCATTTT. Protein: CASSLEGQGNQPQHF.

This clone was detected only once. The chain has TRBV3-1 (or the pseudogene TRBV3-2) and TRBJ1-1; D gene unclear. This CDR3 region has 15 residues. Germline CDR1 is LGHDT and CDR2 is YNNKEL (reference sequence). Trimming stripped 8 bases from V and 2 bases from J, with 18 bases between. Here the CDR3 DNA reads TGTGCCAGCTCGCCGGAGAGGCCAGTCAACACTGAAGCTTTCTTT. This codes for CASSPERPVNTEAFF.

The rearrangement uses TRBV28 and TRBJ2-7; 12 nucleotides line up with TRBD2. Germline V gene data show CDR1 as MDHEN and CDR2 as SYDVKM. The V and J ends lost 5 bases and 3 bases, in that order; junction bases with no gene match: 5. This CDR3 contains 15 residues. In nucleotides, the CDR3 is TGTGCCAGCAGTACTAGCGGGGGGCGACACTACGAGCAGTACTTC. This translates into CASSTSGGRHYEQYF.

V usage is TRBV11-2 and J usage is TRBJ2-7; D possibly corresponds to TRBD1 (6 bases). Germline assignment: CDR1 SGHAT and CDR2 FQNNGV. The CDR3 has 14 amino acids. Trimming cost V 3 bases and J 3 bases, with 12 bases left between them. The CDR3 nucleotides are TGTGCCAGCAGCTTCGGGTCAGGGGACTACGAGCAGTACTTC. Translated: CASSFGSGDYEQYF.

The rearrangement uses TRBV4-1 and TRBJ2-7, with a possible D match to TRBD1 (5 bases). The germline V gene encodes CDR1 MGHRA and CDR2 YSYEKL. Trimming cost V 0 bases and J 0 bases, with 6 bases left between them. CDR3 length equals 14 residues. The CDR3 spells CASSQDRGSYEQYF. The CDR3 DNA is TGCGCCAGCAGCCAAGATAGGGGCTCCTACGAGCAGTACTTC.

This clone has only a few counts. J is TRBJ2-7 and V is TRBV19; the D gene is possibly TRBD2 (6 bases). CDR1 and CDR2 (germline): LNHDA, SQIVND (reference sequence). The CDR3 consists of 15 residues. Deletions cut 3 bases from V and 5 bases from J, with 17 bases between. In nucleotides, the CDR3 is TGTGCCAGTAGTATGGGAGGAAAGCGGGTAGACGAGCAGTACTTC. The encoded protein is CASSMGGKRVDEQYF. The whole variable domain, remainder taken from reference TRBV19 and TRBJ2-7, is DGGITQSPKYLFRKEGQNVTLSCEQNLNHDAMYWYRQDPGQGLRLIYYSQIVNDFQKGDIAEGYSVSREKKESFPLTVTSAQKNPTAFYLCASSMGGKRVDEQYFGPGTRLTVT.